This T cell receptor beta chain was sequenced for a study of CD8 T cells in ankylosing spondylitis listed by TCRdb under 2017. In the study overall: To find TCR variants linked to disease, the study profiled T cell receptor beta repertoires in ankylosing spondylitis patients and healthy donors. The full study cohort comprised 20 to 30 ankylosing spondylitis patients and roughly 110 healthy donors. Peripheral blood was sampled, and synovial fluid was also collected from ankylosing spondylitis patients. Study-level results and caveats: In peripheral blood, the disease-linked clones were found at relatively low frequencies and had a CD8+ phenotype. Some of the motif variants had been reported before in the synovial fluid and blood of reactive arthritis patients, a finding that suggests common disease-initiation mechanisms. According to the report, matched synovial fluid samples from ankylosing spondylitis patients were significantly enriched for the disease-linked clones. Blood from ankylosing spondylitis patients appeared to be characterized by a TCR beta motif composed of several highly homologous amino acid variants.

This clonotype was detected a few times. Its antigen is not yet known. Base qualities are missing; no much larger clone stands one base away. Reads for this sample came from an Illumina HiSeq 2500. Quantitative 5'-RACE with molecular barcodes was used to prepare TCR beta libraries. On the authors' methods: A new computational method based on a probabilistic model of VDJ rearrangement was used to identify disease-linked TCR variants. TCRdb trimmed the raw reads at Q25, called clones with MiXCR and kept productive beta chains. Each CDR3 protein gets just one entry, which takes the most common genes and DNA from the rows behind it. The V and J calls follow TCRdb's processing rather than the paper's. This sample holds under 850,000 distinct CDR3 sequences; around 19% were observed only once. The ten largest clones capture around 19% of the sample. Spanning cysteine to phenylalanine, the CDR3 consists of 14 amino acids. Only the CDR3 DNA stays, 42 bases, in frame from base 1. For CDR1 and CDR2, the germline V gene (reference sequence) lists LNHDA and SQIVND. The germline V end is reduced by 4 bases and the J end by 2 bases; junction bases left unmatched: 3.

Sequencing was carried out using blood, either unsorted or a sorted T cell fraction (not recorded which). The V and J segments used are TRBV19 and TRBJ1-1; 8 of the junction bases match TRBD1. The source of this sequence is a male donor with ankylosing spondylitis. The CDR3 in this case is CASSRDRRNTEAFF. The bases are TGTGCCAGTAGTAGGGACAGGCGAAACACTGAAGCTTTCTTT.